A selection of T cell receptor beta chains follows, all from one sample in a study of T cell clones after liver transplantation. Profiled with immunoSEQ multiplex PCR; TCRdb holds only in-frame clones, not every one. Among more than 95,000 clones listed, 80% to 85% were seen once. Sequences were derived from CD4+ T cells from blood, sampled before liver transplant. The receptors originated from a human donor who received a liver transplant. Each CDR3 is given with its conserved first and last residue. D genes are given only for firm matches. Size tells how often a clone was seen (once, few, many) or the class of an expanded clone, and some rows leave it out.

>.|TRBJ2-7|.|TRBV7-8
CASSSGLQLSSYEQYF
TGTGCCAGCTCCTCCGGGCTTCAATTAAGCTCCTACGAGCAGTACTTC
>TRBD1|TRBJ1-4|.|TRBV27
CASRHRQGIRTNEKLFF
TGTGCCAGCAGGCACAGACAGGGGATTCGAACTAATGAAAAACTGTTTTTT
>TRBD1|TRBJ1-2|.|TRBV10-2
CASSQGTGQGVYGYTF
TGCGCCAGCAGTCAAGGAACAGGACAGGGGGTGTATGGCTACACCTTC
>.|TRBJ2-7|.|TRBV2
CASSGQTYEQYF
TGTGCCAGCAGCGGACAGACCTACGAGCAGTACTTC
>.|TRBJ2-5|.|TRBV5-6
CASSLGLQETQYF
TGTGCCAGCAGCTTGGGACTGCAAGAGACCCAGTACTTC
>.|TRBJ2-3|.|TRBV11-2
CASNQGRSTDTQYF
TGTGCCAGCAACCAAGGACGAAGCACAGATACGCAGTATTTT
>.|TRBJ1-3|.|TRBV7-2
CASSPYSRNTIYF
TGTGCCAGCAGCCCTTATAGTCGTAACACCATATATTTT
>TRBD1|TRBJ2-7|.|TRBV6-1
CASSADRGFSYEQYF
TGTGCCAGCAGTGCGGACAGGGGATTTTCCTACGAGCAGTACTTC
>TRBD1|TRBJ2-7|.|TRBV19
CASSIFATGGIREQYF
TGTGCCAGTAGTATTTTCGCGACAGGGGGTATAAGGGAGCAGTACTTC
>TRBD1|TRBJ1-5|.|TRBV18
CASSPTGAEGQPQHF
TGTGCCAGCTCACCGACAGGGGCCGAGGGTCAGCCCCAGCATTTT
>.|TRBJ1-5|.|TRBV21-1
CASSKVEILSNQPQHF
TGTGCCAGCAGCAAAGTGGAGATCCTCAGCAATCAGCCCCAGCATTTT
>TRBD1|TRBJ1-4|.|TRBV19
CASSRTGTGPEKLFF
TGTGCCAGTAGCCGCACCGGGACAGGGCCTGAAAAACTGTTTTTT
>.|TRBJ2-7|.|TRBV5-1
CASSLVGANSNYEQYF
TGCGCCAGCAGCTTGGTCGGAGCCAACTCAAACTACGAGCAGTACTTC
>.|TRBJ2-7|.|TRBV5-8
CASSLVFGTGYEQYF
TGTGCCAGCAGCTTGGTTTTCGGGACGGGCTACGAGCAGTACTTC
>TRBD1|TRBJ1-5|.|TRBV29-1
CSVATGNQPQHF
TGCAGCGTTGCGACAGGGAATCAGCCCCAGCATTTT
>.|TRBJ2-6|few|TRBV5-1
CASSLKGQSGANVLTF
TGCGCCAGCAGCTTGAAAGGTCAGTCAGGGGCCAACGTCCTGACTTTC
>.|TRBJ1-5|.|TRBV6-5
CASTYGFNQPQHF
TGTGCCAGCACCTACGGGTTTAATCAGCCCCAGCATTTT
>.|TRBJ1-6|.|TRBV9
CASSGESYNSPLHF
TGTGCCAGCAGCGGAGAAAGCTATAATTCACCCCTCCACTTT
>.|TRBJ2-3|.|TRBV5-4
CASSEPRGGGASDTQYF
TGTGCCAGCAGCGAACCCCGGGGAGGGGGCGCCTCAGATACGCAGTATTTT
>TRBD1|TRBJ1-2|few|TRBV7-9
CASSLTGGEYGYTF
TGTGCCAGCAGCTTAACAGGGGGCGAATATGGCTACACCTTC
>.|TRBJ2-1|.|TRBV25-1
CASSASSYNEQFF
TGTGCCAGCTCAGCGTCTTCCTACAATGAGCAGTTCTTC
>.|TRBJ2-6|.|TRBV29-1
CSVATSSGANVLTF
TGCAGCGTTGCCACTAGCTCTGGGGCCAACGTCCTGACTTTC
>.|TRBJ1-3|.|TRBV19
CASSKPDSGNTIYF
TGTGCCAGTAGTAAACCGGACTCTGGAAACACCATATATTTT
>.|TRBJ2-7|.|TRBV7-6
CASSLEPPDRVGGGEQYF
TGTGCCAGCAGCTTAGAGCCCCCCGACAGGGTTGGAGGGGGCGAGCAGTACTTC
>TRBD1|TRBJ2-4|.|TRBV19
CASSLGQAKNIQYF
TGTGCCAGCAGCCTGGGACAGGCCAAAAACATTCAGTACTTC
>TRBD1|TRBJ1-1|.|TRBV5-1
CASRLDRANTEVFF
TGCGCCAGCAGACTCGACAGGGCGAACACTGAAGTTTTCTTT
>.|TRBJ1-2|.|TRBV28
CASRGGARDYGYTF
TGTGCCAGCCGGGGGGGTGCAAGGGACTATGGCTACACCTTC
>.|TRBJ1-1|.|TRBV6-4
CASSFDRNTEAFF
TGTGCCAGCAGCTTTGACAGGAACACTGAAGCTTTCTTT
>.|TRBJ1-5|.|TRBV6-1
CASSVTSGGGLGQPQHF
TGTGCCAGCAGTGTAACCTCCGGGGGGGGGCTGGGTCAGCCCCAGCATTTT
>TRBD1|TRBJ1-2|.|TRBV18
CASSPWGQGLNYGYTF
TGTGCCAGCTCACCTTGGGGACAGGGCCTTAACTATGGCTACACCTTC
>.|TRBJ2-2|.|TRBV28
CASSLQAGWSTGELFF
TGTGCCAGCAGTTTACAGGCGGGATGGAGCACCGGGGAGCTGTTTTTT
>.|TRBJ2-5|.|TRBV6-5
CASSYSPTGIETQYF
TGTGCCAGCAGTTACTCACCCACAGGGATAGAGACCCAGTACTTC
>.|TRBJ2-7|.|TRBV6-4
CASSAGNVGYEQYF
TGTGCCAGCAGTGCGGGTAACGTCGGGTACGAGCAGTACTTC
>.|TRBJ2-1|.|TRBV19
CASSGASVYNEQFF
TGTGCCAGTAGTGGAGCATCCGTCTACAATGAGCAGTTCTTC
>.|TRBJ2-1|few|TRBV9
CASSALGGPPEQFF
TGTGCCAGCAGCGCCCTCGGGGGTCCCCCTGAGCAGTTCTTC
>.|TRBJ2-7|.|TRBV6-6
CASSYNGEQYF
TGTGCCAGCAGTTACAATGGCGAGCAGTACTTC
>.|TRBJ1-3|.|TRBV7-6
CASSPTVGVAGNTIYF
TGTGCCAGCAGCCCCACGGTCGGGGTCGCTGGAAACACCATATATTTT
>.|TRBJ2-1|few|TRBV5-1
CASSLTGNANEQFF
TGCGCCAGCAGCTTAACAGGGAATGCAAATGAGCAGTTCTTC
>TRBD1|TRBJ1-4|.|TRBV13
CASSPTGGLKATNEKLFF
TGTGCCAGCAGCCCTACAGGGGGACTAAAGGCAACTAATGAAAAACTGTTTTTT
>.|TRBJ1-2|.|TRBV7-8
CASNGRGTYGYTF
TGTGCCAGCAACGGACGTGGGACATATGGCTACACCTTC
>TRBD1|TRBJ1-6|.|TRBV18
CASSPGKGASPLHF
TGTGCCAGCTCACCAGGGAAGGGGGCGTCACCCCTCCACTTT
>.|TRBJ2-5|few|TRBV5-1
CASGRGLGAETQYF
TGCGCCAGCGGCCGGGGTTTGGGAGCAGAGACCCAGTACTTC
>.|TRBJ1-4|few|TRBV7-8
CASSSGVLANEKLFF
TGTGCCAGCAGCTCAGGGGTTCTGGCTAATGAAAAACTGTTTTTT
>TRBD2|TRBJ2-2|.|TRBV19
CASMGLAGYTGELFF
TGTGCCAGTATGGGACTAGCGGGATACACCGGGGAGCTGTTTTTT
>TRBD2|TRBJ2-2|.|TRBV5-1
CASSPSGLAGGEPTGELFF
TGCGCCAGCAGCCCATCGGGACTAGCGGGAGGGGAACCTACCGGGGAGCTGTTTTTT
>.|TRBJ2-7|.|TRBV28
CASREVVAGSYEQYF
TGTGCCAGCAGAGAGGTTGTGGCGGGGTCCTACGAGCAGTACTTC
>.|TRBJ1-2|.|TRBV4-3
CASSQESRAHGYTF
TGCGCCAGCAGCCAAGAAAGCCGGGCGCATGGCTACACCTTC
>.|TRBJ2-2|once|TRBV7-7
CASSFRITGELFF
TGTGCCAGCAGCTTCCGCATCACCGGGGAGCTGTTTTTT
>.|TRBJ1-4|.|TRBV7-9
CASSSDVNEKLFF
TGTGCCAGCAGCTCCGATGTAAATGAAAAACTGTTTTTT
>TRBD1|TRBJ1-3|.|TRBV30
CAWSVSGTGYLRRGNTIYF
TGTGCCTGGAGTGTATCGGGGACAGGATACCTAAGGCGGGGAAACACCATATATTTT
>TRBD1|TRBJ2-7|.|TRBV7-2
CASSLVGRSGGLNEQYF
TGTGCCAGCAGCTTAGTAGGGAGGTCAGGGGGCTTAAACGAGCAGTACTTC
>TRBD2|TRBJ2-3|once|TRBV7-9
CASSPGLAGPTHTQYF
TGTGCCAGCAGCCCAGGACTAGCGGGACCTACTCATACGCAGTATTTT
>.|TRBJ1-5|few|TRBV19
CASTPSRGIGQPQHF
TGTGCCAGTACCCCCTCGCGGGGAATTGGGCAGCCCCAGCATTTT
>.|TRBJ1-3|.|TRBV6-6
CASSYSPGGSGNTIYF
TGTGCCAGCAGTTACTCACCCGGGGGGTCCGGAAACACCATATATTTT